A selection of T cell receptor beta chains follows, all from one sample in a study of metastatic and nonmetastatic thyroid tumors. TCRdb called clones again from the PCR reads with MiXCR. The table lists approximately 21,000 clones, roughly 24% of them singletons, with about 5% in the top ten. What was sequenced was tumor tissue. Receptors originate from a female donor with papillary thyroid cancer or a benign thyroid nodule (not recorded which). Some clones in this sample may be carry-over from other donors' samples. Both conserved end residues are part of each CDR3. D genes are given only for firm matches. For some rows the clone size is stated as once, few or many, or as a class when expanded; others skip it.

V: TRBV2
J: TRBJ2-3
D: .
length: 15
size: few
CDR3: CASGRGFRSTDTQYF
DNA: TGTGCCAGCGGTCGCGGGTTCCGTAGCACAGATACGCAGTATTTT

V: TRBV7-9
J: TRBJ2-7
D: TRBD2
length: 12
size: .
CDR3: CASNSGRDEQYF
DNA: TGTGCCAGCAATAGCGGGAGAGACGAGCAGTACTTC

V: TRBV12-3/TRBV12-4
J: TRBJ2-1
D: TRBD2
length: 13
size: medium-sized
CDR3: CASSLAGGVEQFF
DNA: TGTGCCAGCAGTTTAGCGGGAGGGGTAGAGCAGTTCTTC

V: TRBV7-2
J: TRBJ2-7
D: .
length: 12
size: .
CDR3: CASRGSSYEQYF
DNA: TGTGCCAGCAGGGGCAGCTCCTACGAGCAGTACTTC

V: TRBV5-1
J: TRBJ1-5
D: .
length: 14
size: few
CDR3: CASSQERGNQPQHF
DNA: TGCGCCAGCAGCCAAGAACGGGGAAATCAGCCCCAGCATTTT

V: TRBV11-1
J: TRBJ2-1
D: TRBD2
length: 12
size: many
CDR3: CASRRAGVEQFF
DNA: TGTGCCAGCAGGCGGGCGGGGGTTGAGCAGTTCTTC

V: TRBV20-1
J: TRBJ1-5
D: .
length: 13
size: many
CDR3: CSASAGTHQPQHF
DNA: TGCAGTGCTAGCGCAGGCACCCATCAGCCCCAGCATTTT

V: TRBV9
J: TRBJ1-1
D: .
length: 13
size: .
CDR3: CASSVGDNTEAFF
DNA: TGTGCCAGCAGCGTAGGAGACAACACTGAAGCTTTCTTT

V: TRBV19
J: TRBJ2-7
D: .
length: 14
size: few
CDR3: CASSLTGGSYKQYF
DNA: TGTGCCAGTAGCCTGACAGGCGGCTCATACAAGCAGTACTTC

V: TRBV12-3/TRBV12-4
J: TRBJ1-1
D: .
length: 14
size: few
CDR3: CANIPLTMNTEAFF
DNA: TGTGCCAACATACCGCTTACTATGAACACTGAAGCTTTCTTT

V: TRBV6-1
J: TRBJ1-1
D: TRBD1
length: 13
size: many
CDR3: CASSPDRATEAFF
DNA: TGTGCCAGCAGCCCCGACAGGGCCACTGAAGCTTTCTTT

V: TRBV12-3/TRBV12-4
J: TRBJ1-1
D: .
length: 14
size: many
CDR3: CASSERQWLTEAFF
DNA: TGTGCCAGCAGTGAAAGACAGTGGCTGACTGAAGCTTTCTTT

V: TRBV5-1
J: TRBJ2-7
D: .
length: 14
size: .
CDR3: CASSFSGGDYEQYF
DNA: TGCGCCAGCAGCTTTAGCGGTGGGGACTACGAGCAGTACTTC

V: TRBV5-1
J: TRBJ2-5
D: .
length: 13
size: .
CDR3: CASSFRIQETQYF
DNA: TGCGCCAGCAGCTTTAGAATTCAAGAGACCCAGTACTTC

V: TRBV6-1
J: TRBJ2-3
D: .
length: 15
size: few
CDR3: CASSDWLTHTDTQYF
DNA: TGTGCCAGCAGTGATTGGCTTACACACACAGATACGCAGTATTTT

V: TRBV3-1
J: TRBJ2-5
D: .
length: 13
size: .
CDR3: CASSQGGEEKQYF
DNA: TGTGCCAGCAGCCAGGGCGGGGAAGAGAAACAGTACTTC

V: TRBV7-2
J: TRBJ1-1
D: .
length: 13
size: many
CDR3: CASSPGTFTEAFF
DNA: TGTGCCAGCAGTCCAGGGACGTTTACTGAAGCTTTCTTT

V: TRBV2
J: TRBJ2-7
D: TRBD1
length: 16
size: .
CDR3: CASSEAVYRGLGQQYF
DNA: TGTGCCAGCAGTGAAGCGGTTTACAGGGGCTTAGGGCAGCAGTACTTC

V: TRBV28
J: TRBJ1-5
D: TRBD1
length: 15
size: few
CDR3: CASSDRGGGYQPQHF
DNA: TGTGCCAGCAGCGACAGGGGCGGCGGGTATCAGCCCCAGCATTTT

V: TRBV19
J: TRBJ2-3
D: TRBD2
length: 19
size: .
CDR3: CASILDSVTSGGVSGTQYF
DNA: TGTGCCAGTATCTTGGACAGCGTGACTAGCGGGGGAGTCTCTGGTACGCAGTATTTT

V: TRBV5-7
J: TRBJ2-7
D: .
length: 14
size: .
CDR3: CASSLLFTSYEQYF
DNA: TGTGCCAGCAGCTTGCTTTTCACCTCCTACGAGCAGTACTTC